This TCR beta chain comes out of a study of CD8 T cells in cerebrospinal fluid in Alzheimer's disease. The study's findings and limits: In mild cognitive impairment or Alzheimer's disease, the biggest CSF clone made up more TCRs than in controls.

This clonotype is identified as medium-sized from frequency. Its cognate antigen is unknown. Germline V gives CDR1 MNHEY, CDR2 SVGAGI. The CDR3 covers 14 residues. No DNA is given; TCRdb re-called the 10x single-cell sequencing reads and lists each CDR3 protein once. Its listing shows approximately 700 distinct CDR3 sequences. This chain connects TRBV6-5 to TRBJ2-3; TCRdb reports TRBD1, a call that lacks DNA to check it against. The receptor's source is a human donor in good health. Sequenced sample: cerebrospinal fluid. This CDR3 reads CASTSGVRTDTQYF.